These 17 T cell receptor beta chains originate from one sample sequenced in a study of T cells in localized non-small cell lung cancer. The assay was immunoSEQ multiplex PCR, and TCRdb's table has in-frame clones only and misses some. The sample carries 25,000 to 35,000 clones, about 86% recorded once. Sequencing was performed on peripheral blood mononuclear cells, taken before any cancer treatment. The source is a man aged 35 to 69 with stage III lung adenocarcinoma.

V and J are TRBV5-4 and TRBJ2-1, with 9 bases matching TRBD2. The CDR3 has 16 amino acids. After removal of 0 bases from V and 3 bases from J, the junction contained 4 bases not matched to a gene. From germline, CDR1 is SGHNT and CDR2 YYREEE (reference sequence). In DNA form, the CDR3 reads TGTGCCAGCAGCTTGGCAGCGGGGGGCCTCTACAATGAGCAGTTCTTC. This translates into CASSLAAGGLYNEQFF.

Here the CDR3 DNA reads TGTGCCAGCAGCCCCGAATTGGGCCGCTATGGCTACACCTTC. This encodes CASSPELGRYGYTF. V usage is TRBV11-2 and J usage is TRBJ1-2; D remains ambiguous. There are 14 residues in the CDR3. Germline V lookup: CDR1 SGHAT, CDR2 FQNNGV. V lost 5 bases and J lost 4, with 14 bases in between.

This chain joins TRBV7-3 and TRBJ2-1, with a possible D match to TRBD2 (6 bases). This CDR3 has 14 amino acids. Germline V gene data show CDR1 as SGHTA and CDR2 as FQGTGA. Between the trimmed V and J ends, which lost 3 bases and 5 bases, there was a span of 11 bases. The CDR3 loop reads CASSFSGRDNEQFF. CDR3 coding DNA: TGTGCCAGCAGCTTTAGCGGACGGGACAATGAGCAGTTCTTC.

The chain has TRBV7-2 and TRBJ2-5, with D uncertain. Trimming shortened V by 0 bases and J by 1 base, and 3 bases separated the two germline ends. The germline V gene encodes CDR1 SGHTA and CDR2 FQGNSA. The length of the CDR3 is 13 residues. The CDR3 coding sequence is TGTGCCAGCAGCTTAGCCTTCCAAGAGACCCAGTACTTC. Protein: CASSLAFQETQYF.

The chain employs TRBV19 and TRBJ1-5, with D maybe TRBD1 (5 bases). Germline CDR1 reads LNHDA; CDR2 reads SQIVND (reference sequence). The CDR3 runs 13 residues. V gave up 11 bases and J gave up 5 bases, with 16 bases separating them. CDR3 sequence: CAGAQGEDQPQHF. In DNA, the CDR3 is TGTGCCGGTGCGCAGGGAGAGGATCAGCCCCAGCATTTT.

The chain has TRBV6-1 and TRBJ1-1; D is ambiguous. This CDR3 is built from 12 residues. Germline CDR1 and CDR2: MNHNS and SASEGT. Deletions cut 6 bases from V and 4 bases from J, with 9 bases between. CDR3 region: CASSQTSTEAFF. The CDR3 nucleotides read TGTGCCAGCAGCCAAACGAGCACTGAAGCTTTCTTT.

V gene TRBV19 combines with J gene TRBJ2-2, with TRBD2 matching over 8 bases. J gave up 5 bases and V 6 bases, and 8 bases lay outside the gene matches. Germline CDR1 reads LNHDA; CDR2 reads SQIVND (reference sequence). The CDR3 has 15 amino acids. CDR3: CASSPPAGATGELFF. The CDR3 region has the DNA TGTGCCAGTAGCCCCCCAGCGGGAGCAACCGGGGAGCTGTTTTTT.

CDR3 residues: CASSRDRVDGYTF. CDR3 DNA sequence: TGTGCCAGCTCAAGGGACAGGGTGGATGGCTACACCTTC. The V call is TRBV18, the J call TRBJ1-2; 9 nucleotides align to TRBD1. The V segment lost 5 bases and the J segment 6 bases; nucleotides outside the gene matches: 4. This CDR3 contains 13 residues. The germline gives CDR1 KGHSH, CDR2 LQKENI.

The V gene is TRBV5-5, the J gene TRBJ1-2, with D tentatively TRBD1 (6 bases). The CDR3 loop spans 13 amino acids. The V gene's germline CDR1 is SGHKS and CDR2 YYEKEE (reference sequence). The V end lost 3 bases, the J end lost 8 bases, and 14 bases lay between the germline ends. The CDR3 DNA is TGTGCCAGCAGCTCGGACAGTTCCTGGGGCTACACCTTC. This codes for CASSSDSSWGYTF.

The V call is TRBV18, the J call TRBJ2-6; maybe TRBD2 (6 bases). V lost 0 bases and J lost 0, with 9 bases in between. The CDR3 has 17 residues. CDR1 is KGHSH, CDR2 LQKENI, per germline. Here the CDR3 reads CASSPPDYGSGANVLTF. DNA of the CDR3: TGTGCCAGCTCACCACCGGACTATGGCTCTGGGGCCAACGTCCTGACTTTC.

This clone came up once. This rearrangement joins TRBV11-2 to TRBJ2-3, with D uncertain. Germline values: CDR1 SGHAT, CDR2 FQNNGV. The CDR3 length is 13 residues. V lost 8 bases and J lost 1, with 10 bases in between. CDR3 sequence: CASLGSGTDTQYF. CDR3 bases: TGTGCCAGCCTAGGCAGCGGCACAGATACGCAGTATTTT.

This clone has just a few counts. The chain recombines TRBV2 with TRBJ2-2, with D maybe TRBD1 (6 bases). The CDR3 consists of 14 residues. Per the germline V gene, CDR1 is SNHLY and CDR2 is FYNNEI. V was trimmed by 7 bases and J by 3 bases, leaving 12 bases between them. The CDR3 loop reads CASTRDIYTGELFF. The DNA of the CDR3 is TGTGCCAGCACGAGGGACATATACACCGGGGAGCTGTTTTTT.

J is TRBJ1-6 and V is TRBV28, with D unresolved. V was trimmed by 5 bases and J by 11 bases, leaving 16 bases between them. The V gene's germline CDR1 is MDHEN and CDR2 SYDVKM. The CDR3 is 14 amino acids. DNA for the CDR3: TGTGCCAGCAGTCCTGCCGACCGGAGGGCACCCCTCCACTTT. This codes for CASSPADRRAPLHF.

This clone was counted once. The genes are TRBV6-1 and TRBJ2-2; 9 nucleotides line up with TRBD1. With V trimmed by 5 bases and J by 6 bases, 1 base remained unmatched. The CDR3 runs to 13 residues. Germline V gene lookup returns CDR1 MNHNS and CDR2 SASEGT. The CDR3 DNA follows: TGTGCCAGCAGTCGGGACAGGGCCGGGGAGCTGTTTTTT. Amino acid sequence: CASSRDRAGELFF.

The CDR3 DNA is TGCGCCAGCAGCTTGGATGGGAAAGAGACCCAGTACTTC. As protein: CASSLDGKETQYF. V gene TRBV5-1 combines with J gene TRBJ2-5; no clear D gene. The V gene's germline CDR1 is SGHRS and CDR2 YFSETQ. The V gene lost 0 bases and the J gene lost 3 bases, with 6 bases spanning the gap. CDR3 size: 13 residues.

The rearrangement links TRBV5-1 to TRBJ2-3; 7 bases are a match to TRBD2. Trimming took 0 bases from V and 4 from J; bases not matched to a gene: 8. In germline, CDR1 is SGHRS, CDR2 YFSETQ. CDR3 length equals 16 residues. This CDR3 reads CASSLAVQRGPDTQYF. CDR3 DNA: TGCGCCAGCAGCTTGGCTGTTCAGCGGGGCCCAGATACGCAGTATTTT.

This chain uses TRBV11-2 with TRBJ1-4; no firm D call. The CDR3 spans 15 residues. V was cut by 5 bases and J by 0 bases, with 10 bases left in between. Germline CDR1 reads SGHAT; CDR2 reads FQNNGV. The CDR3 DNA reads TGTGCCAGCAGCAAGGGTTTTGCAACTAATGAAAAACTGTTTTTT. Translation gives CASSKGFATNEKLFF.